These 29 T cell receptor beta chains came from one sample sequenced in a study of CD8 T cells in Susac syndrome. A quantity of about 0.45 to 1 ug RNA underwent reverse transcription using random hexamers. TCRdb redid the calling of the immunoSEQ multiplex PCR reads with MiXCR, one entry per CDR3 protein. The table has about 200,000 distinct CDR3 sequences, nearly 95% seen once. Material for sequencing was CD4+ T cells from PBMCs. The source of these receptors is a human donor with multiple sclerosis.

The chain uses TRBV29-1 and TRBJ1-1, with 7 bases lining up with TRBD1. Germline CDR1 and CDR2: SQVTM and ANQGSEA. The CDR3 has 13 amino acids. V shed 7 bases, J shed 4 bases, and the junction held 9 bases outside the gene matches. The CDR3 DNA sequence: TGCAGCGAACAGACAGGGTTGGGCACTGAAGCTTTCTTT. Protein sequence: CSEQTGLGTEAFF.

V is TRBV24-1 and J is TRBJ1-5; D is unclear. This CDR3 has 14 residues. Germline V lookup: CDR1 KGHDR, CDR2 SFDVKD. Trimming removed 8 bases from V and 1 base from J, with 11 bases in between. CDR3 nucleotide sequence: TGTGCCACCATGGAGGGCAAGAGCAATCAGCCCCAGCATTTT. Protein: CATMEGKSNQPQHF.

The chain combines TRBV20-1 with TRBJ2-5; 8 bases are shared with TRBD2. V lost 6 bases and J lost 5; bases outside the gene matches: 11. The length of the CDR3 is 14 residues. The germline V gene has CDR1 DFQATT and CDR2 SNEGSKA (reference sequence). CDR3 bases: TGCAGTGCCACACCGGGACTAGGGTTGGAGACCCAGTACTTC. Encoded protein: CSATPGLGLETQYF.

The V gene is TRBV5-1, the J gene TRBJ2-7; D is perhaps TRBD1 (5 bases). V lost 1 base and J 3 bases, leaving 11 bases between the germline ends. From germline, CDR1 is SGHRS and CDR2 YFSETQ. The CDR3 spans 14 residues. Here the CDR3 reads CASSLSRVDYEQYF. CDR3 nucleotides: TGCGCCAGCAGCTTGTCCAGGGTGGACTACGAGCAGTACTTC.

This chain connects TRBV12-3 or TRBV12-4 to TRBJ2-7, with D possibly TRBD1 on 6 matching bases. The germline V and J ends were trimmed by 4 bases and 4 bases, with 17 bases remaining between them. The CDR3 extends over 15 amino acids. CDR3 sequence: CASSWDRLQGYEQYF. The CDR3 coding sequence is TGTGCCAGCAGTTGGGACCGTCTACAGGGTTACGAGCAGTACTTC.

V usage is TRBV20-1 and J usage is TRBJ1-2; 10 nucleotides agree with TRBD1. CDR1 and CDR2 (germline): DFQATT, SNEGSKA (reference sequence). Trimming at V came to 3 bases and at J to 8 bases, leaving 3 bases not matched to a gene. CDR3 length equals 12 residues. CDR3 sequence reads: CSASRTGGGYTF. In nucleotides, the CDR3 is TGCAGTGCTAGCAGGACAGGGGGAGGCTACACCTTC.

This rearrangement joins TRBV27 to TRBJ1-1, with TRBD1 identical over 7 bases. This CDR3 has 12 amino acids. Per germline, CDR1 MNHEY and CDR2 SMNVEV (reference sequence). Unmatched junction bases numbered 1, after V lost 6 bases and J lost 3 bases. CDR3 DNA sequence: TGTGCCAGCAGGACAGGGTACACTGAAGCTTTCTTT. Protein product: CASRTGYTEAFF.

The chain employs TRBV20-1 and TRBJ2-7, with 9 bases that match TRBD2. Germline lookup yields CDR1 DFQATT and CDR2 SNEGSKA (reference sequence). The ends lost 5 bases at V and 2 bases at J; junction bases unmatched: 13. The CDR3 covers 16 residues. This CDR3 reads CSAALRAGGPTYEQYF. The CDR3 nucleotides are TGCAGTGCTGCCTTAAGAGCGGGAGGACCGACCTACGAGCAGTACTTC.

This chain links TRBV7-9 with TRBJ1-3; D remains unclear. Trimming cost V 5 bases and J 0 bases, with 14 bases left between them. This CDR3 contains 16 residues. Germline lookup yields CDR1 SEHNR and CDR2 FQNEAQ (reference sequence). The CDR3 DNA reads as TGTGCCAGCAGCGGGCTTGAGGGAGTCTCTGGAAACACCATATATTTT. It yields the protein CASSGLEGVSGNTIYF.

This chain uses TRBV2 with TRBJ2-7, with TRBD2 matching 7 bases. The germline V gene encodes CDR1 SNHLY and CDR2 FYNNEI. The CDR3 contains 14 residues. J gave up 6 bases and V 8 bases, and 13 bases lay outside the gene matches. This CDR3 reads CASGASGTSGEQYF. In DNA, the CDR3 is TGTGCCAGCGGGGCTAGCGGCACGTCAGGCGAGCAGTACTTC.

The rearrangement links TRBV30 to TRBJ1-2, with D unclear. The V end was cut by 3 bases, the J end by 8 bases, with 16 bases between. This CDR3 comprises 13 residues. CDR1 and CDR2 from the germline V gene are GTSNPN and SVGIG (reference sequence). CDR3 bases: TGTGCCTGGAGCGAGCCGGGCCCCCTGGGCTACACCTTC. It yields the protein CAWSEPGPLGYTF.

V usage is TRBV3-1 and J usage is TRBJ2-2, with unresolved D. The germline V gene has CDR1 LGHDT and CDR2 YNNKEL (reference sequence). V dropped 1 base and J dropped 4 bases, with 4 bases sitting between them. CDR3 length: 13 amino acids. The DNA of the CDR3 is TGTGCCAGCAGCCAAGCGGGCACCGGGGAGCTGTTTTTT. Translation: CASSQAGTGELFF.

The CDR3 is CASSLGPTWGGELFF. CDR3 coding DNA: TGTGCCAGCAGCTTGGGCCCAACCTGGGGCGGGGAGCTGTTTTTT. The chain joins TRBV3-1 to TRBJ2-2; D unclear. CDR1 is LGHDT, CDR2 YNNKEL, per germline (reference sequence). V was shortened by 5 bases and J by 7 bases, with 17 bases between the two germline ends. The CDR3 has 15 amino acids.

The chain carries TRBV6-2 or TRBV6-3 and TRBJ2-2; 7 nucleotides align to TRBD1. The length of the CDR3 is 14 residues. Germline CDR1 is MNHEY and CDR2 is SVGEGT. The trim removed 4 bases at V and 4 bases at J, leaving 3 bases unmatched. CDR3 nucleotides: TGTGCCAGCAGTTCCAGGGGGATCACCGGGGAGCTGTTTTTT. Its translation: CASSSRGITGELFF.

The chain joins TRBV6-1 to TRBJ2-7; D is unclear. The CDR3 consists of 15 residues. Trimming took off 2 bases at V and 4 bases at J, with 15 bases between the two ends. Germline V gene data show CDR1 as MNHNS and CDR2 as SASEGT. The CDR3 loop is CASSEYGQALYEQYF. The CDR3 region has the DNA TGTGCCAGCAGTGAATATGGGCAGGCGCTTTACGAGCAGTACTTC.

This CDR3 reads CASSPSEGNYGYTF. The CDR3 DNA reads as TGTGCCAGCTCACCCTCAGAAGGGAACTATGGCTACACCTTC. This chain connects TRBV18 to TRBJ1-2; D remains unclear. Deletions cut 3 bases from V and 2 bases from J, with 10 bases between. From germline, CDR1 is KGHSH and CDR2 LQKENI. CDR3 length: 14 residues.

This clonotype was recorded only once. In DNA, the CDR3 is TGTGCCAGCAGCGTAGGCTGGCTGGGCGCCTACGAGCAGTACTTC. This translates into CASSVGWLGAYEQYF. This chain uses TRBV9 with TRBJ2-7, with D unclear. V gave up 0 bases and J gave up 2 bases, with 12 bases separating them. This CDR3 is 15 amino acids long. The germline V gene encodes CDR1 SGDLS and CDR2 YYNGEE.

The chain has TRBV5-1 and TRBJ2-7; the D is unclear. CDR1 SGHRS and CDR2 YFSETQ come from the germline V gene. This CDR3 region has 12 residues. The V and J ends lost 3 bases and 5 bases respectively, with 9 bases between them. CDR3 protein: CASSSRPDEQYF. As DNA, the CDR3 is TGCGCCAGCAGCTCGAGACCCGACGAGCAGTACTTC.

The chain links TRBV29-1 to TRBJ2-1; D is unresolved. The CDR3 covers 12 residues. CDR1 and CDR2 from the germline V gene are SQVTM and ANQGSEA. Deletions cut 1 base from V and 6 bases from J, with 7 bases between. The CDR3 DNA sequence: TGCAGCGTTGAAGCCATGGTCAATGAGCAGTTCTTC. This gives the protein CSVEAMVNEQFF.

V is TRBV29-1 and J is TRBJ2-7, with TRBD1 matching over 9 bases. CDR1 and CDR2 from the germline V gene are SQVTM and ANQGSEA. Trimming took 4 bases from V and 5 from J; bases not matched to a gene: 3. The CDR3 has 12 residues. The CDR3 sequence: CSVGTGVDEQYF. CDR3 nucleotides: TGCAGCGTTGGGACAGGGGTGGACGAGCAGTACTTC.

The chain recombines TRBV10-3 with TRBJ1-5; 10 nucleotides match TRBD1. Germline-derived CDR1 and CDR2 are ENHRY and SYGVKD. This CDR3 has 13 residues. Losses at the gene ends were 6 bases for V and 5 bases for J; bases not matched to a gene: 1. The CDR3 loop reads CAISGTGDQPQHF. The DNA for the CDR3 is TGTGCCATCAGCGGGACAGGGGATCAGCCCCAGCATTTT.

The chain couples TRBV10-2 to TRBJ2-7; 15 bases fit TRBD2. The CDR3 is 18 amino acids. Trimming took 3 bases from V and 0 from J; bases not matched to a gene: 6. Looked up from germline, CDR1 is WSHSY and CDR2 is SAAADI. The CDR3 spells CASSDPGTSGGYSYEQYF. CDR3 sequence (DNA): TGCGCCAGCAGTGATCCGGGGACTAGCGGGGGGTACTCCTACGAGCAGTACTTC.

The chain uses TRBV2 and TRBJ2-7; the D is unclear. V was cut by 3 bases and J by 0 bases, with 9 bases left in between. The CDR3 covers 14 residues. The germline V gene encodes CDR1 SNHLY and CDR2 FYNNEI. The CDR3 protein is CASSDLGGSYEQYF. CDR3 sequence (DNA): TGTGCCAGCAGTGACCTGGGCGGCTCCTACGAGCAGTACTTC.

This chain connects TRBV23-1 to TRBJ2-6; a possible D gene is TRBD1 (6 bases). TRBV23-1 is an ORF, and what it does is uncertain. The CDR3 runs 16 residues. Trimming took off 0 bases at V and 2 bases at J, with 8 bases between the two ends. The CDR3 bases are TGCGCCAGCAGTCAATCGAGGGGGACTGGGGCCAACGTCCTGACTTTC. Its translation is CASSQSRGTGANVLTF.

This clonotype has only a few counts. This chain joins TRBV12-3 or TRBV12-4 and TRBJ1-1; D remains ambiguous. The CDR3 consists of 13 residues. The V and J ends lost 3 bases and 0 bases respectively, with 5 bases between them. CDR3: CASSFRMNTEAFF. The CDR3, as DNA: TGTGCCAGCAGTTTTCGTATGAACACTGAAGCTTTCTTT.

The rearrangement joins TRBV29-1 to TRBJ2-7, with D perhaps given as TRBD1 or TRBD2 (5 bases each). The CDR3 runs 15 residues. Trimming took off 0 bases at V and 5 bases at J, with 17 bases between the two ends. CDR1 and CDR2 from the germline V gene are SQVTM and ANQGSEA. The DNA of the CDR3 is TGCAGCGTTGAAGATCTAAGAGGGGCAGCCCACGAGCAGTACTTC. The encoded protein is CSVEDLRGAAHEQYF.

The CDR3 DNA reads as TGTGCCAGCTCGCCTAACAGGGACTCCAAAAACATTCAGTACTTC. The encoded protein is CASSPNRDSKNIQYF. The chain uses TRBV18 and TRBJ2-4; D possibly matches TRBD1 or TRBD2 (6 bases each). V lost 6 bases and J lost 2, with 14 bases in between. This CDR3 is 15 amino acids long. Looked up from germline, CDR1 is KGHSH and CDR2 is LQKENI.

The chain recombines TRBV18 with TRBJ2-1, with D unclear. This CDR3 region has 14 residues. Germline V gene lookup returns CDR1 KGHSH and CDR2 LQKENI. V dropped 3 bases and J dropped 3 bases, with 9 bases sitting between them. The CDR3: CASSPGRDYNEQFF. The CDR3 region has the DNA TGTGCCAGCTCACCGGGCAGAGACTACAATGAGCAGTTCTTC.

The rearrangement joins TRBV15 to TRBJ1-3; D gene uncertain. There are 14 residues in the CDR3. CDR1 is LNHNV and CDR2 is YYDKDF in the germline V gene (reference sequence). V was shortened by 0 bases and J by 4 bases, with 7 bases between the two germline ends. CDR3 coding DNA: TGTGCCACCAGCAGAGATTGGACGGGAAACACCATATATTTT. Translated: CATSRDWTGNTIYF.